A selection of T cell receptor delta chains follows, all from one sample in a study of human gamma delta and Vdelta1 T cells. TCRdb re-called clones from the PCR reads using CATT. The sample records some 14,000 delta-chain clones, 40% to 60% being singletons. Antigens for these TCRs are unknown. Material: Vdelta1 gamma-delta T cells from blood grown in culture (DOT cells). These TCRs come from a human donor in good health. Both conserved end residues are part of each CDR3. A D gene is named only where the DNA matches it firmly. Clone size appears in some rows only: once, few, many, or a class for an expanded clone.

J | size | D | V | DNA | CDR3
TRDJ1 | NA | TRDD3 | TRDV1 | TGTGCTCTTGGGGAACTAATACAACGGGTTGGGGGACACCCCGTGGTGTCCTACACCGATAAACTCATCTTT | CALGELIQRVGGHPVVSYTDKLIF
TRDJ2 | NA | TRDD3 | TRDV1 | TGTGCTCTTGGGGCACTTGAGCGGGCCTACGTCAATGGGGGATACGAAGCTTTGACAGCACAACTCTTCTTT | CALGALERAYVNGGYEALTAQLFF
TRDJ1 | few | TRDD3 | TRDV1 | TGTGCTCTTGGGGAACTAAAGACGGTACTGGGGACCCGGGTGTACACCGATAAACTCATCTTT | CALGELKTVLGTRVYTDKLIF
TRDJ1 | NA | TRDD3 | TRDV1 | TGTGCCCTTGGGGAAATGGCTTACGGGGGGATACCCCCCGATAAACTCATCTTT | CALGEMAYGGIPPDKLIF
TRDJ4 | few | NA | TRDV1 | TGTGCTCTTGGGGAACTAGGGCTAGGGCCTTCCTATCTTCAAGGGGGATATTTCGCCAGACCCCTGATCTTT | CALGELGLGPSYLQGGYFARPLIF
TRDJ1 | few | NA | TRDV1 | TGTGCTCTTGGGGAACGCGGAGGCGAAGTGAGGTACACCGATAAACTCATCTTT | CALGERGGEVRYTDKLIF
TRDJ1 | NA | TRDD3 | TRDV1 | TGTGCTCTTGGGGAACTCGGCCCTACGTTCTGGGGGATCGTAGAGGGCAAACTCATCTTT | CALGELGPTFWGIVEGKLIF
TRDJ1 | NA | TRDD3 | TRDV1 | TGTGCTCTTGGGGAATTTCCCCTCCTACGTGGGGGATACCGGGAGATCGATAAACTCATCTTT | CALGEFPLLRGGYREIDKLIF
TRDJ1 | NA | TRDD2 | TRDV1 | TGTGCTCTTGGGTTAAGGCCTTCCTATGGTCGGGGGAGCACGATGGCCGATAAACTCATCTTT | CALGLRPSYGRGSTMADKLIF
TRDJ1 | few | NA | TRDV1 | TGTGCTCTTGGGTCCCCGGGGGTCTGGGGCACCGATAAACTCATCTTT | CALGSPGVWGTDKLIF
TRDJ1 | NA | NA | TRDV1 | TGTGCTCTTGGGGAGGGACCGAGGTTTCTCATCTTT | CALGEGPRFLIF
TRDJ1 | NA | NA | TRDV1 | TGTGCTCTTGGGGAATATGGTTTTACACCTACAGGGACGGGGGGGAAATCTTACACCGATAAACTCATCTTT | CALGEYGFTPTGTGGKSYTDKLIF
TRDJ1 | NA | TRDD3 | TRDV1 | TGTGCTCTTGGGGATAGTCTATTCCCACCCCTTACTGGGGGATACGCGGCGGGGGTCACCGATAAACTCATCTTT | CALGDSLFPPLTGGYAAGVTDKLIF
TRDJ1 | NA | TRDD3 | TRDV1 | TGTGCTCTTGGGGAACTAACCCATAATACTGGGGGATACTCCGATAAACTCATCTTT | CALGELTHNTGGYSDKLIF